This paragraph reports one TCR beta chain. Antigen: not known. This sample stems from a study of monozygotic twins with inflammatory bowel disease. CDR1 is MNHEY and CDR2 is SMNVEV in the germline V gene (reference sequence). This CDR3 is built from 17 residues. Overall study findings and caveats: Varying immunosuppressive regimens may have increased patient repertoire variability. Healthy co-twins had higher TCRbeta inverse Simpson diversity than their IBD twins.

The team made cDNA by running eight separate reactions for each sample. Template-switch reactions added UMIs with a 6-nucleotide sample barcode. TCRdb re-called the 5' RACE reads, yielding one record per CDR3 amino acid sequence without DNA. This listing includes about 380,000 distinct CDR3 sequences. The source of this sequence is a human donor with ulcerative colitis or Crohn's disease, or a healthy co-twin of an affected twin (not recorded which). The sample consisted of blood. The genes are TRBV27 and TRBJ2-7; TCRdb outputs TRBD2, but without DNA this stays unchecked. CDR3 sequence reads: CASSLSPLRRREFEQYF.